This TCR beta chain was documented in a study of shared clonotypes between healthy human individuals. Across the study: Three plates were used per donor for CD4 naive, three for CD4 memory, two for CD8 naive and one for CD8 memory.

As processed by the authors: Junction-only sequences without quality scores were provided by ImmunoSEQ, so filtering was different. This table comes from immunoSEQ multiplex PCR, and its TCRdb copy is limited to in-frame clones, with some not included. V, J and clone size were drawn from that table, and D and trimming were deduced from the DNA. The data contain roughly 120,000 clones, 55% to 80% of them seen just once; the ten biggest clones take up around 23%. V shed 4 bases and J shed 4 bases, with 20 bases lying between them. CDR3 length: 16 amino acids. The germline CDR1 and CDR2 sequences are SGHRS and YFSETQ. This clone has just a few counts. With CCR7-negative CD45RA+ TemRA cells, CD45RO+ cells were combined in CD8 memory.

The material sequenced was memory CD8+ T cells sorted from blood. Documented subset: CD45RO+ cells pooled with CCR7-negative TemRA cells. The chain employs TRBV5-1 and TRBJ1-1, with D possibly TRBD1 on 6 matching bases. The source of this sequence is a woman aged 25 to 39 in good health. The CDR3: CASSPDRGGEGTEAFF. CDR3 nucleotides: TGCGCCAGCAGCCCCGATAGGGGGGGAGAGGGCACTGAAGCTTTCTTT.